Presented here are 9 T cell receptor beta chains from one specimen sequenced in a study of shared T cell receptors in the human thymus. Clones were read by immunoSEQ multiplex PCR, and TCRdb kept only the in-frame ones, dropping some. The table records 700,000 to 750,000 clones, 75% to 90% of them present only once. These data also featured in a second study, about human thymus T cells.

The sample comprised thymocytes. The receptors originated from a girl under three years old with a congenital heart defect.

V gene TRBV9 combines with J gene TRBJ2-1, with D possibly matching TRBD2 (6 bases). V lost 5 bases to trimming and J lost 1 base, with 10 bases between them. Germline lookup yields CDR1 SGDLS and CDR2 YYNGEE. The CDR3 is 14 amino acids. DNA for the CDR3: TGTGCCAGCAGGCGGGGTGATTCCTACAATGAGCAGTTCTTC. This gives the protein CASRRGDSYNEQFF.

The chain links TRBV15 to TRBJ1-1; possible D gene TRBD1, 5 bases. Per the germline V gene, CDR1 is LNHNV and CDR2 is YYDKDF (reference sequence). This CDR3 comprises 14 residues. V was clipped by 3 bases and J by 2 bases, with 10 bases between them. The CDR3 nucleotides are TGTGCCACCAGCAGTATACGGACAAACACTGAAGCTTTCTTT. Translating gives CATSSIRTNTEAFF.

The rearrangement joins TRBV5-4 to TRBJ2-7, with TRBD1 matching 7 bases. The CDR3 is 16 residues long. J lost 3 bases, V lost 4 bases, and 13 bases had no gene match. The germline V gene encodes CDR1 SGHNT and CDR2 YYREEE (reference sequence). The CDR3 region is CASSHRRDRVNYEQYF. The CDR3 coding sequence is TGTGCCAGCAGCCACCGCCGGGACAGAGTAAACTACGAGCAGTACTTC.

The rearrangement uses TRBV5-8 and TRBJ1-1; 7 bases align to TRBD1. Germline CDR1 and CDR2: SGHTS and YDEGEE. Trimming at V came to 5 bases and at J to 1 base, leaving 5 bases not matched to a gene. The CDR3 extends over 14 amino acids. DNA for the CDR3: TGTGCCAGCAGTTCACAGGGGAGGAACACTGAAGCTTTCTTT. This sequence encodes CASSSQGRNTEAFF.

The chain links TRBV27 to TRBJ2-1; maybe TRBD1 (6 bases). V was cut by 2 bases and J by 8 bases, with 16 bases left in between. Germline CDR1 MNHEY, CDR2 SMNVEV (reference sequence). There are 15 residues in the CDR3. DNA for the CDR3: TGTGCCAGCAGTTTACAGACAGGCCGACCCCATGAGCAGTTCTTC. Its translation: CASSLQTGRPHEQFF.

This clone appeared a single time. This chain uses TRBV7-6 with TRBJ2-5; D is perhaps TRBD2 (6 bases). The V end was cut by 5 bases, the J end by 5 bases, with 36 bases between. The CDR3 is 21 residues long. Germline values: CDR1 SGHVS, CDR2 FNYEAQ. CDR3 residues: CASSPPGVPPRFEVPRETQYF. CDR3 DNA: TGTGCCAGCAGCCCGCCGGGGGTGCCACCCCGTTTCGAGGTCCCAAGGGAGACCCAGTACTTC. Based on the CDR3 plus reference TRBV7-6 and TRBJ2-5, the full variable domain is GAGVSQSPRYKVTKRGQDVALRCDPISGHVSLYWYRQALGQGPEFLTYFNYEAQQDKSGLPNDRFSAERPEGSISTLTIQRTEQRDSAMYRCASSPPGVPPRFEVPRETQYFGPGTRLLVL.

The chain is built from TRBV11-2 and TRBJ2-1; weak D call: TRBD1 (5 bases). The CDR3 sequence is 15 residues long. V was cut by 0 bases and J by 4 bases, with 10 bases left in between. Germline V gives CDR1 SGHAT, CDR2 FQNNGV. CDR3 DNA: TGTGCCAGCAGCTTAGATCGAAGACAGTACAATGAGCAGTTCTTC. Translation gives CASSLDRRQYNEQFF.

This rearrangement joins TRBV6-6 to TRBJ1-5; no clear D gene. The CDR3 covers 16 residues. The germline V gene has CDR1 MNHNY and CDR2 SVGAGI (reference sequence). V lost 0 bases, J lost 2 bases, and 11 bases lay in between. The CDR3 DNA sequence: TGTGCCAGCAGTTACTCTCGGGGTGTGGGCAATCAGCCCCAGCATTTT. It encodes CASSYSRGVGNQPQHF.

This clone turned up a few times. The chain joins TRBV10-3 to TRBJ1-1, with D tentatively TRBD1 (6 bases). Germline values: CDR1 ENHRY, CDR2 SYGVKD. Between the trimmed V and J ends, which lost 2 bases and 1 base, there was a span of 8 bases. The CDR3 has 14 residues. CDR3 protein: CAISEGQWNTEAFF. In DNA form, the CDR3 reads TGTGCCATCAGTGAGGGACAGTGGAACACTGAAGCTTTCTTT.